This record concerns one TCR beta chain sequence. This sample was taken from a study of blood T cell repertoires in COVID-19. Study overall: Donors in the United States, Italy and Spain gave samples during acute or convalescent COVID-19. The cDNA or gDNA used as material had been derived from T cells, B-cell-depleted T cells, or PBMCs.

The ends lost 5 bases at V and 5 bases at J; junction bases unmatched: 0. The germline CDR1 and CDR2 sequences are MDHEN and SYDVKM. CDR3 length equals 11 residues. In the source study's methods: Reference gene primer amplification gave estimated nucleated cell counts. The repertoire was sequenced with immunoSEQ multiplex PCR; TCRdb's copy has only in-frame clones and lacks some. Clonal size and the V and J genes are those of that table, whereas D and trimming came from the DNA. The sample shows 35,000 to 45,000 clones, around 85% of them seen only once. The chain employs TRBV28 and TRBJ2-7; 7 nucleotides agree with TRBD1. This sequence was found in a man between 35 and 55 years old with active COVID-19. Sequencing was carried out using peripheral blood. CDR3 residues: CASSGQDEQYF. The CDR3, as DNA: TGTGCCAGCAGTGGACAGGACGAGCAGTACTTC. Variable domain in full (rest from reference TRBV28 and TRBJ2-7): DVKVTQSSRYLVKRTGEKVFLECVQDMDHENMFWYRQDPGLGLRLIYFSYDVKMKEKGDIPEGYSVSREKKERFSLILESASTNQTSMYLCASSGQDEQYFGPGTRLTVT.